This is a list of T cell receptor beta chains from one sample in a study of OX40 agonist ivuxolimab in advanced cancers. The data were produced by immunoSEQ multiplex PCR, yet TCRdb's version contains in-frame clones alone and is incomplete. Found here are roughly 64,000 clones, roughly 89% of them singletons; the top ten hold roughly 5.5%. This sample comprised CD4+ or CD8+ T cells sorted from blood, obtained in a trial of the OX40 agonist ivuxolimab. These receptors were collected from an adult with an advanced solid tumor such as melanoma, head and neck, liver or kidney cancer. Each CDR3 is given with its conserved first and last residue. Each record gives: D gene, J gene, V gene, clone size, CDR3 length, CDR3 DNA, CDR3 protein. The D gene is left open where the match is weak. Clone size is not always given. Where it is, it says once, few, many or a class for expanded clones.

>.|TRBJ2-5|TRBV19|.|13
TGTGCCAGTAGTAGTACAGTCCAAGAGACCCAGTACTTC
CASSSTVQETQYF
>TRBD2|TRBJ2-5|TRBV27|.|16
TGTGCCAGCAGACCGATCACTAGCGGGAGACAAGAGACCCAGTACTTC
CASRPITSGRQETQYF
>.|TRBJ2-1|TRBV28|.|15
TGTGCCAGCAGTCGGGGAGGGGGCGACTACAATGAGCAGTTCTTC
CASSRGGGDYNEQFF
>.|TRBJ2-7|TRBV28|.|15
TGTGCCAGCAGTCTCCCCCCACCTACCCTCTACGAGCAGTACTTC
CASSLPPPTLYEQYF
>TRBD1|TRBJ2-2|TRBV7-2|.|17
TGTGCCAGCAGCCCAAGGTACCGGGACAGCGGAACCGGGGAGCTGTTTTTT
CASSPRYRDSGTGELFF
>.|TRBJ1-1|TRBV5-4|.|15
TGTGCCAGCAGCCGCGTGGCAGGGGCGCACACTGAAGCTTTCTTT
CASSRVAGAHTEAFF
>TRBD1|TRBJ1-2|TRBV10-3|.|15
TGTGCCATCAGTGATTCCGGGACAGCCAACTATGGCTACACCTTC
CAISDSGTANYGYTF
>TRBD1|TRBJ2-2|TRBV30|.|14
TGTGCCTGGGACAGCCTACAGGGGGCCGGGGAGCTGTTTTTT
CAWDSLQGAGELFF
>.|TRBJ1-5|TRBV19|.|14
TGTGCCAGTAGTATAGCCGATAGCAATCAGCCCCAGCATTTT
CASSIADSNQPQHF
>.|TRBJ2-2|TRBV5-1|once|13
TGCGCCAGCAGCTTGGGAGGTTATGGGGAGCTGTTTTTT
CASSLGGYGELFF
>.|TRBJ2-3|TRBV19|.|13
TGTGCCAGTAGTATTGCGGGCGCAGATACGCAGTATTTT
CASSIAGADTQYF
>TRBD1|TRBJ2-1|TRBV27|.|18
TGTGCCAGCAAGTCCGACAGGGCTCTCCCGAGCTCCTACAATGAGCAGTTCTTC
CASKSDRALPSSYNEQFF
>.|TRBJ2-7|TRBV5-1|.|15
TGCGCCAGCAGCCCGGGGCGGGGTCGATCCTACGAGCAGTACTTC
CASSPGRGRSYEQYF
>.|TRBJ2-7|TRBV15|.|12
TGTGCCACCAGCAGAGAATACTACGAGCAGTACTTC
CATSREYYEQYF
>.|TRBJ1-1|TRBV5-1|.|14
TGCGCCAGCAGCTTGGTTCTGGGGAACACTGAAGCTTTCTTT
CASSLVLGNTEAFF
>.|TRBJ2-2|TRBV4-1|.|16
TGCGCCAGCAGCTTGCGGACCCAGCGAGGGGCCGGGGAGCTGTTTTTT
CASSLRTQRGAGELFF